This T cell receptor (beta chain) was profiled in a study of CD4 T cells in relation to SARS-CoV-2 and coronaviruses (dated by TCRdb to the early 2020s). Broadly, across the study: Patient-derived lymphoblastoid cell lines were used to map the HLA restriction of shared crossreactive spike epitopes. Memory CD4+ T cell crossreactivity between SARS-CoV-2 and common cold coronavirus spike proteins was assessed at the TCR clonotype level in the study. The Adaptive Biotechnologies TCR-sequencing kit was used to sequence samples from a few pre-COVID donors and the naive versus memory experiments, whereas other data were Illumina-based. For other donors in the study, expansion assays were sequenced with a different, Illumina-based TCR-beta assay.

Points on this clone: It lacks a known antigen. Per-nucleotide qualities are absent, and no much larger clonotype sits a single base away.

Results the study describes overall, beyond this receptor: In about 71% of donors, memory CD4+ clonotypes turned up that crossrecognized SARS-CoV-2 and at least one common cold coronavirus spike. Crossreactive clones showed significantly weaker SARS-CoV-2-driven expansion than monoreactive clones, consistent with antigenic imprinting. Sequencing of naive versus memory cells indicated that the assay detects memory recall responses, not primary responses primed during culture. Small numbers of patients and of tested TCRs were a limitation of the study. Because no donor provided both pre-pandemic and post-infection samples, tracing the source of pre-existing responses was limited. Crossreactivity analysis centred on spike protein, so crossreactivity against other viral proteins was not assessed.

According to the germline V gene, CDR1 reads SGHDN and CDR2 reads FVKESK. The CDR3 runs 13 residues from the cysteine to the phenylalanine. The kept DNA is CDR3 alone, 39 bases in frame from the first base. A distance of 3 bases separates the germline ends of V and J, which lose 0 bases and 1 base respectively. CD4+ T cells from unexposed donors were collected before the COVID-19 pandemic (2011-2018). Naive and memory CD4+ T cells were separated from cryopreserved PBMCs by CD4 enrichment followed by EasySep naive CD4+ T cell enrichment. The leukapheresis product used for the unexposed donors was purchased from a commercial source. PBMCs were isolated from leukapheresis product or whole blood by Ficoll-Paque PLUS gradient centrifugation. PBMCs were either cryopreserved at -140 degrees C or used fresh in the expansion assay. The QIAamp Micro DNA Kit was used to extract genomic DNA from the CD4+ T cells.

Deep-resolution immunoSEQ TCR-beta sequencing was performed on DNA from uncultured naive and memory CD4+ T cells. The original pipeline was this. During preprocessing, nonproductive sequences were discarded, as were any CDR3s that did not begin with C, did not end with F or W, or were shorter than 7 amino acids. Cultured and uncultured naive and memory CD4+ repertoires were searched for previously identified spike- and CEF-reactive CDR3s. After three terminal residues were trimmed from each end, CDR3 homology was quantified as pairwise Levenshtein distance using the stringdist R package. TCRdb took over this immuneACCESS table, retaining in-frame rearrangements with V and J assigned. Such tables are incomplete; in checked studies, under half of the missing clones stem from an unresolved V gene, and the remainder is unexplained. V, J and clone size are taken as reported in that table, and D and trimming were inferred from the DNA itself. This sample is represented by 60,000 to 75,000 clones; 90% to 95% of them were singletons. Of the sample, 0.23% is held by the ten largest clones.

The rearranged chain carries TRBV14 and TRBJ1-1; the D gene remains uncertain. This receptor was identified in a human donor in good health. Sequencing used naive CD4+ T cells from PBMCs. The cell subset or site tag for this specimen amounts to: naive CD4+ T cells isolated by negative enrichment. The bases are TGTGCCAGCAGCCAAGACACGAACACTGAAGCTTTCTTT. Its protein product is CASSQDTNTEAFF.